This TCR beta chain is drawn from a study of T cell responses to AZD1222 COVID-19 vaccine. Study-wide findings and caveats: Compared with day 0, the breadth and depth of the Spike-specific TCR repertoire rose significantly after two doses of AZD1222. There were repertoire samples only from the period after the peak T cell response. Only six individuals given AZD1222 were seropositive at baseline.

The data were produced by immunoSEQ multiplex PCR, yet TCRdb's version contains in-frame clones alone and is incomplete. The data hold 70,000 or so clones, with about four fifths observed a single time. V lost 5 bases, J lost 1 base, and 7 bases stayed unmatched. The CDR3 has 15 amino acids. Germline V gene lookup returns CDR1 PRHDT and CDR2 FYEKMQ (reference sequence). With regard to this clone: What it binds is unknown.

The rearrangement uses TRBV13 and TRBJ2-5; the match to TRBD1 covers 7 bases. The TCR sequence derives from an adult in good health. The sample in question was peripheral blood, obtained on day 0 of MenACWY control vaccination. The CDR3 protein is CASSKTGQPQETQYF. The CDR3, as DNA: TGTGCCAGCAGCAAAACGGGACAGCCCCAAGAGACCCAGTACTTC.